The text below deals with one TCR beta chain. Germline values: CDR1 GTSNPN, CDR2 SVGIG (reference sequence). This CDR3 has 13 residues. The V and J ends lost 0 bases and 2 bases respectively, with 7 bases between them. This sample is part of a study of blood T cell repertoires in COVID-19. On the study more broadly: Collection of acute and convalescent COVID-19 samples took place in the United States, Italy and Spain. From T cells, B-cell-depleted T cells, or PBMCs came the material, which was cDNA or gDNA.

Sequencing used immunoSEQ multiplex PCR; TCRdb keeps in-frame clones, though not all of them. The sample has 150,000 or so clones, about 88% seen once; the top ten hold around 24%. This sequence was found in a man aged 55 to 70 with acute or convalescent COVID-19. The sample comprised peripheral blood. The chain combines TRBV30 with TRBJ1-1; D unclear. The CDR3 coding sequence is TGTGCCTGGAGTGTACTAGGTAACACTGAAGCTTTCTTT. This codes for CAWSVLGNTEAFF.